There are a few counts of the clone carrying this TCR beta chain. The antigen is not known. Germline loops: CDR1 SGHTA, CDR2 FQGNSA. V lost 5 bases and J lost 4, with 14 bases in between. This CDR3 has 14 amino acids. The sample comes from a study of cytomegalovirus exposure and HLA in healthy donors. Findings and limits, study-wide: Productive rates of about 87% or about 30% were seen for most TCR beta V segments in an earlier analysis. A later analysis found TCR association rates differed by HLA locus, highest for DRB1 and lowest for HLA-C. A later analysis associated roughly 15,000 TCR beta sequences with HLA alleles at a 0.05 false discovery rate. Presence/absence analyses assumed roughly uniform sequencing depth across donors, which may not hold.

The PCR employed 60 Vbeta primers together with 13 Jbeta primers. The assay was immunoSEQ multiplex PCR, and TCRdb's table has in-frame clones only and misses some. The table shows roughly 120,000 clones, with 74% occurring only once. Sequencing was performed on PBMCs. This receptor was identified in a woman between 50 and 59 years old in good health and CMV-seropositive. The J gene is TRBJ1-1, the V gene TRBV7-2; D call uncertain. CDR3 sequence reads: CASSQITQSTEAFF. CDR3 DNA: TGTGCCAGCAGCCAGATCACCCAAAGCACTGAAGCTTTCTTT.